This T cell receptor beta chain was documented in a study of T cell responses to AZD1222 COVID-19 vaccine (dated by TCRdb to the early 2020s). The study in broad terms: A total of 230 to 250 trial participants underwent TCR sequencing, of whom some 210 received two doses of AZD1222 and about 26 received two doses of the MenACWY control vaccine. Trial participants were enrolled by age into 18-55, 56-69 and 70-plus year subgroups, with 148, 28 and 57 TCR-sequenced participants respectively.

The investigation overall reported the following: No day 14 peak-response samples were available, so repertoires were characterized only after the peak T cell response. CD4 TCRs associated with the vaccine covered the entire spike protein, and the dominant responses were in regions 160-218 and 743-854. After two AZD1222 doses, both the breadth and the depth of spike-specific TCRs were significantly higher than at day 0 and than in MenACWY recipients. Epitopes outside the regions mutated in the B.1.351 and B.1.1.7 variants were reportedly recognized by nearly half of the unique spike-specific TCRs. The 56-69-year group was small, and its depth increase did not reach significance, likely because of low power. Only five or six AZD1222 recipients were SARS-CoV-2 seropositive at baseline, limiting conclusions about previously exposed vaccinees. Participants were mostly white British and included more females than males, and it was suggested by the authors that clonal diversity may have been underestimated.

In regard to this clone: Its cognate antigen has yet to be identified. One base away there is no much larger clone; base qualities are not given.

The CDR3 measures 17 amino acids from cysteine to phenylalanine. The kept DNA is CDR3 alone, 51 bases in frame from the first base. CDR1 SGHRS and CDR2 YFSETQ were looked up in the germline V gene. Trimming takes 2 bases off V and 7 bases off J; junction bases not matched to a gene: 15. The CDR3 regions of human TCRbeta chains were analyzed by immunosequencing. The paper's data handling went like this. Repertoire TCRs were matched against a reference library of SARS-CoV-2-specific TCRs generated with the MIRA antigen-specificity platform. Breadth was defined as the fraction of unique TCRs that were SARS-CoV-2-associated. Depth was defined as the fraction of total T cells that were SARS-CoV-2-associated. Each spike-specific TCR was assigned to its reactive spike region and to a CD4 or CD8 class using the MIRA data. Log10-transformed breadth and depth values were compared by one-way ANOVA with Sidak's multiple comparisons tests. TCRdb holds this immuneACCESS table with in-frame rearrangements only. Some clones are missing; in checked studies, unresolved V genes explain under half, and the rest has no known cause. V and J calls and clone size come straight from that table; D and trimming were deduced from the DNA. Across this sample there are about 130,000 clones, with 91% seen only once. The ten largest clones add up to approximately 2% of the sample.

The sample's time point label, decoded: about 28 days (+/-7) after the second vaccine dose. AZD1222 recipients whose second dose came at about 4 weeks and those whose second dose came at about 12 weeks were combined into one group, since spike-specific TCR depth and breadth did not differ between the two schedules. Samples from vaccinated people were obtained from the UK trials COV001 and COV002, which included a single-blind randomized controlled phase 2/3 trial of AZD1222 (ChAdOx1 nCoV-19) in healthy adults. For TCRbeta chain sequencing, PBMC samples from trial participants were taken at day 0 and at day 28 after the second dose.

Sequenced material: peripheral blood, taken 28 days after the second AZD1222 dose. This TCR derives from an adult who received the AZD1222 COVID-19 vaccine. The chain is assembled from TRBV5-1 and TRBJ2-7; TRBD1 lines up with 10 middle nucleotides. The CDR3 reads as follows: CASSFRPRTGGIGEQYF. Read as DNA, the sequence is TGCGCCAGCAGCTTCCGGCCCCGGACAGGGGGTATCGGGGAGCAGTACTTC.